This T cell receptor beta chain was sequenced during a study of T cell responses to AZD1222 COVID-19 vaccine. The study, taken as a whole, reports: Spike-spanning, vaccine-associated CD4 TCRs were dominant at 160-218 and 743-854.

Here immunoSEQ multiplex PCR was the method, and the copy in TCRdb shows in-frame clones only, minus some. The table lists roughly 140,000 clones, around 90% of them singletons. It was second doses at about 4 or about 12 weeks that were pooled. Turning to this clone: Its antigen is as yet unknown.

CDR3 length: 14 residues. V was pared by 0 bases and J by 3 bases, with 9 bases between. In germline, CDR1 is SGHRS, CDR2 YFSETQ. This clonotype was obtained from an adult who received the AZD1222 COVID-19 vaccine. The sample here was peripheral blood, taken 28 days after the second AZD1222 dose. V usage is TRBV5-1 and J usage is TRBJ1-1; TRBD1 might be the D (5 bases). The CDR3 sequence: CASSLGWGDTEAFF. The CDR3 DNA reads TGCGCCAGCAGCTTGGGGTGGGGCGACACTGAAGCTTTCTTT.